This TCR beta chain was captured by sequencing in a study of blood T cell repertoires in COVID-19. About the study: Specimens from acute and convalescent COVID-19 originated in the United States, Italy and Spain. In each case, the material was cDNA or gDNA derived from T cells, B-cell-depleted T cells, or PBMCs.

As originally analysed: The assay estimated nucleated cells by amplifying reference gene primers. Method: immunoSEQ multiplex PCR; TCRdb's copy keeps in-frame clones and lacks some. V, J and clone size derive from that table, while D and trimming were established from the DNA sequence. The sample contains roughly 350,000 clones, about 90% of which appear only once. CDR3 length: 11 residues. V was cut by 4 bases and J by 10 bases, with 10 bases left in between. From germline, CDR1 is LGHNA and CDR2 YSLEER. Sequencing used peripheral blood. The sequence was obtained from a woman between 18 and 29 years old who had recovered from COVID-19. This chain links TRBV4-3 with TRBJ1-2; no definite D call. CDR3 nucleotide sequence: TGCGCCAGCAGCCGTCGGTCGGTCTACACCTTC. Translated: CASSRRSVYTF.